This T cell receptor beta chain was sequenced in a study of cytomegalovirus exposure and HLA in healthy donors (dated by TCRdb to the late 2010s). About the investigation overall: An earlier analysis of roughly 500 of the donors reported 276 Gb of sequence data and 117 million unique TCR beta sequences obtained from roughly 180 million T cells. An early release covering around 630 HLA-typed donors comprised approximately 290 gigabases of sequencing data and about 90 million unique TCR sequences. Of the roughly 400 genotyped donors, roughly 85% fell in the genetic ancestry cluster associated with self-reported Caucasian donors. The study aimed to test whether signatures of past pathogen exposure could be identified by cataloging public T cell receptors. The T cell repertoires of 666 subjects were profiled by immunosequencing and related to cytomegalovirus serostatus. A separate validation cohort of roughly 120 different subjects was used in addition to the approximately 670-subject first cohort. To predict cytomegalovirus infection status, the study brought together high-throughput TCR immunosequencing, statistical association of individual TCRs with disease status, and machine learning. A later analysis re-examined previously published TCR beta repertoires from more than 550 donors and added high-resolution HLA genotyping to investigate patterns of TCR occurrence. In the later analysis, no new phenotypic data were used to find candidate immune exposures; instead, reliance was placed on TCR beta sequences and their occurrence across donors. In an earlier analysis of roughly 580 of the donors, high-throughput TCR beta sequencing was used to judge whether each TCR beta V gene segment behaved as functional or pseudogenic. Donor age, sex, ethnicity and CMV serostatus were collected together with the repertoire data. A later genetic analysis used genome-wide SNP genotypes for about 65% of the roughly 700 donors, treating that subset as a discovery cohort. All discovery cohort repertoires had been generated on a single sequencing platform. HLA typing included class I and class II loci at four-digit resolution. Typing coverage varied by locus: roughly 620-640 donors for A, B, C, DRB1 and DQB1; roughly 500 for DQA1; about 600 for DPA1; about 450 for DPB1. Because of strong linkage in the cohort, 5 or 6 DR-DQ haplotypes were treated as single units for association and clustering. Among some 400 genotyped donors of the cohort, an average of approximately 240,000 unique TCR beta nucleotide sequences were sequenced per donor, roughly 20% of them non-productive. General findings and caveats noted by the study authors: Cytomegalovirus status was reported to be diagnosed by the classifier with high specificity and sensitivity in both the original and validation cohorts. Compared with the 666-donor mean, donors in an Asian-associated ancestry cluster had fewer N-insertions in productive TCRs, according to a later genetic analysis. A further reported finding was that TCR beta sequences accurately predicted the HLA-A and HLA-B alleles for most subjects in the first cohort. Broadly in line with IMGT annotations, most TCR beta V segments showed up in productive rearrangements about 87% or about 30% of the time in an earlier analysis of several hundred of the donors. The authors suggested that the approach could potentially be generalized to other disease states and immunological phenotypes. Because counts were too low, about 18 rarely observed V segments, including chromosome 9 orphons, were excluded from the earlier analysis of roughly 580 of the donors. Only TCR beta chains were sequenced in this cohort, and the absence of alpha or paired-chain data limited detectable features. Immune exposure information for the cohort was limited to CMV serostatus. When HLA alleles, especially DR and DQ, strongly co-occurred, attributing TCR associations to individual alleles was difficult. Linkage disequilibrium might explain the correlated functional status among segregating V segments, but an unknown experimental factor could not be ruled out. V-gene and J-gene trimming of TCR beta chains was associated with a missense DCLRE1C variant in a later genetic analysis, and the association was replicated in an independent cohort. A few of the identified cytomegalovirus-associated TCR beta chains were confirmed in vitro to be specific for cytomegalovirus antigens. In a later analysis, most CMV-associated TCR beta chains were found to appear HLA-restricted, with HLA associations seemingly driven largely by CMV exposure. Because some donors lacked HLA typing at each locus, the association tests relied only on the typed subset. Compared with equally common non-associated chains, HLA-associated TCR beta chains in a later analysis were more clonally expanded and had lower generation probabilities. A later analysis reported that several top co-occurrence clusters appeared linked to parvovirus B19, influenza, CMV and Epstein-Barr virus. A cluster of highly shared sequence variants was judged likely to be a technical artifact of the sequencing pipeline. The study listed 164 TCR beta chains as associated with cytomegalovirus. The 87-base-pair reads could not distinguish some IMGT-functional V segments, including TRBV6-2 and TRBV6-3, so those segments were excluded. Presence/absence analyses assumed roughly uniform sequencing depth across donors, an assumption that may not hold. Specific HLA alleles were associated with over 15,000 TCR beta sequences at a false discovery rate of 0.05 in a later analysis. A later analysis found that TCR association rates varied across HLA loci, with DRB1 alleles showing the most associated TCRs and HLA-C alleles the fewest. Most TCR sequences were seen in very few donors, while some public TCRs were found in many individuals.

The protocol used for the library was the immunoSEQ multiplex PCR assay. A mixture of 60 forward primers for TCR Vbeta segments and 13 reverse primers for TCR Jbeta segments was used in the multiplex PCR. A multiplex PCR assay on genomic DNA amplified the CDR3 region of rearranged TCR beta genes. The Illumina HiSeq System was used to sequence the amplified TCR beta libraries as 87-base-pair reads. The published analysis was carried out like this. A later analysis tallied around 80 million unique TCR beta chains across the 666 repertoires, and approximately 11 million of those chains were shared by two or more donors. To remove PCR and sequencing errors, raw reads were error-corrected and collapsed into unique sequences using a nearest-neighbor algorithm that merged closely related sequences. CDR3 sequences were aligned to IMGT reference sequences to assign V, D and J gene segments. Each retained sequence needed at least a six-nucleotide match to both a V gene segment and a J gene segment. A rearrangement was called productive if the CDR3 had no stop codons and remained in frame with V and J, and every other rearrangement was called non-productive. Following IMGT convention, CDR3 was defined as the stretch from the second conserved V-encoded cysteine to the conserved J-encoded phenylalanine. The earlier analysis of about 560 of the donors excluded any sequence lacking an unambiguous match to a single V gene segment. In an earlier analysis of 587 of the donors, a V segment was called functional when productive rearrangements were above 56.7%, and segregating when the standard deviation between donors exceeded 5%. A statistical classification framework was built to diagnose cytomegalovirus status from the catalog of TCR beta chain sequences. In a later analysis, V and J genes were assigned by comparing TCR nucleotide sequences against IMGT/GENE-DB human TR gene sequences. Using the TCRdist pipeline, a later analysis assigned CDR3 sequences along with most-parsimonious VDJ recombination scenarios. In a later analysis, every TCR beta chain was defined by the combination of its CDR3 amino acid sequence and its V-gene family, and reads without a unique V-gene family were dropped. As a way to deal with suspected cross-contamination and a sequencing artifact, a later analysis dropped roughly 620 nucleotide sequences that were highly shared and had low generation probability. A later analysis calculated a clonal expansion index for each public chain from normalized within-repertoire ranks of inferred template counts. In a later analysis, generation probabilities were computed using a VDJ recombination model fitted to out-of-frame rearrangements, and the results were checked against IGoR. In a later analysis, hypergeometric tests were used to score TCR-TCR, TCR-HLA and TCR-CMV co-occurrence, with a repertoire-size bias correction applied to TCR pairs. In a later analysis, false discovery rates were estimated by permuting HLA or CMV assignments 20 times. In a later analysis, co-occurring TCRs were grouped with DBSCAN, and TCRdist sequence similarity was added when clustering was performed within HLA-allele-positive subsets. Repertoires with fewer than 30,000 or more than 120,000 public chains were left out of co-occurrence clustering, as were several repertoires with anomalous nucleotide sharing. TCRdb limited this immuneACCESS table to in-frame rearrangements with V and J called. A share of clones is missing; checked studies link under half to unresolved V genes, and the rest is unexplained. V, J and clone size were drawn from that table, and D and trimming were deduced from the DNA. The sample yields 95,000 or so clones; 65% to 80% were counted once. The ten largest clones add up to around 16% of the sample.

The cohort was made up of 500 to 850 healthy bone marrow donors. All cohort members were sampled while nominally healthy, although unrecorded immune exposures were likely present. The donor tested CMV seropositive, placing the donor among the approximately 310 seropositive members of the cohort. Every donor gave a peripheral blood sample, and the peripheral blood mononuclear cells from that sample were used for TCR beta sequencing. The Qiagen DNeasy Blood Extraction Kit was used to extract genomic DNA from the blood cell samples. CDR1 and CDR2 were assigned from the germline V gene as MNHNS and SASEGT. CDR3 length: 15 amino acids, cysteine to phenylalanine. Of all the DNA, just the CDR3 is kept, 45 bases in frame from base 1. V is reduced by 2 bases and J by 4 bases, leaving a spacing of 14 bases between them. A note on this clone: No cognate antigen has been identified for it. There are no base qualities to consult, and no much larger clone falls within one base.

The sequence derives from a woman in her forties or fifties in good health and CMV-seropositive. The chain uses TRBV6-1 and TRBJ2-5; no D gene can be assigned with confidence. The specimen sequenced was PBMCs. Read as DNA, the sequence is TGTGCCAGCAGTGAATTTTTCAGGCCCGGAGAGACCCAGTACTTC. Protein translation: CASSEFFRPGETQYF.